The 24 T cell receptor beta chains reported below all come from one sample, sequenced in a study of OX40 agonist ivuxolimab in advanced cancers. The data were produced by immunoSEQ multiplex PCR, yet TCRdb's version contains in-frame clones alone and is incomplete. The sample shows roughly 32,000 clones, about four fifths of them seen only once. The specimen was CD4+ or CD8+ T cells sorted from blood, collected in a trial of the OX40 agonist ivuxolimab. Receptors were obtained from an adult with an advanced solid tumor such as melanoma, head and neck, liver or kidney cancer.

The chain recombines TRBV19 with TRBJ2-3; no reliable D call. Germline CDR1 and CDR2: LNHDA and SQIVND (reference sequence). The CDR3 runs to 13 residues. V lost 4 bases to trimming and J lost 1 base, with 6 bases between them. CDR3 in amino acids: CASSKAGTDTQYF. As DNA, the CDR3 is TGTGCCAGTAGTAAGGCGGGCACAGATACGCAGTATTTT.

The CDR3 loop is CASSLLYGGSGDTQYF. The CDR3 DNA follows: TGTGCCAGTAGTCTCCTTTACGGGGGCTCCGGAGATACGCAGTATTTT. The rearrangement joins TRBV19 to TRBJ2-3; D is possibly TRBD1 or TRBD2 (6 bases each). CDR3 length: 16 amino acids. V gave up 5 bases and J gave up 5 bases, with 20 bases separating them. Germline values: CDR1 LNHDA, CDR2 SQIVND (reference sequence).

This chain joins TRBV2 and TRBJ1-2; D may be TRBD1 (5 bases). This CDR3 comprises 13 residues. Germline V lookup: CDR1 SNHLY, CDR2 FYNNEI. V was clipped by 7 bases and J by 4 bases, with 13 bases between them. In nucleotides, the CDR3 is TGTGCCAGCACCGGGGCGAGGGGCTATGGCTACACCTTC. This sequence encodes CASTGARGYGYTF. The full variable domain, its missing parts supplied by reference TRBV2 and TRBJ1-2, is EPEVTQTPSHQVTQMGQEVILRCVPISNHLYFYWYRQILGQKVEFLVSFYNNEISEKSEIFDDQFSVERPDGSNFTLKIRSTKLEDSAMYFCASTGARGYGYTFGSGTRLTVV.

The chain has TRBV19 and TRBJ2-1; the match to TRBD1 covers 7 bases. The trim removed 1 base at V and 10 bases at J, leaving 7 bases unmatched. CDR1 is LNHDA, CDR2 SQIVND, per germline (reference sequence). This CDR3 comprises 14 residues. For the CDR3, the DNA is TGTGCCAGTAGTATAGCCGACAGGGTAGGGGAGCAGTTCTTC. As protein: CASSIADRVGEQFF.

In this sample, this clone turned up once. J is TRBJ1-1 and V is TRBV29-1, with 10 positions matching TRBD1. With 7 bases clipped from V and 6 bases from J, the junction kept 8 bases outside the gene matches. This CDR3 comprises 13 residues. CDR1 SQVTM and CDR2 ANQGSEA come from the germline V gene. DNA for the CDR3: TGCAGCGCAACAGGACAGGGGGGCGCTGAAGCTTTCTTT. Its translation: CSATGQGGAEAFF.

V and J are TRBV5-4 and TRBJ2-2; TRBD2 matches at 9 bases. The V segment lost 4 bases and the J segment 4 bases; nucleotides outside the gene matches: 11. CDR1 SGHNT and CDR2 YYREEE come from the germline V gene (reference sequence). This CDR3 contains 17 residues. The CDR3 region has the DNA TGTGCCAGCAGCGTTGCAGTAGCGGGGGCTTTCACCGGGGAGCTGTTTTTT. Its translation is CASSVAVAGAFTGELFF.

The J gene is TRBJ2-2, the V gene TRBV4-2, with a weak D call TRBD2 (5 bases). This CDR3 comprises 15 residues. The ends were cut back, 2 bases at V and 3 bases at J, with 10 bases in the middle. Germline V gives CDR1 LGHNA, CDR2 YNFKEQ. As DNA, the CDR3 is TGTGCCAGCAGCCAACGAGGGCAGTACACCGGGGAGCTGTTTTTT. Its protein product is CASSQRGQYTGELFF.

This clone was observed a single time. The gene calls are TRBV2 and TRBJ1-1; D is unclear. V was pared by 8 bases and J by 4 bases, with 17 bases between. CDR1 and CDR2 (germline): SNHLY, FYNNEI. CDR3 length: 14 amino acids. CDR3 sequence: CASCLRDEGTEAFF. DNA of the CDR3: TGTGCCAGCTGCCTCCGAGACGAGGGCACTGAAGCTTTCTTT. The full variable domain, in which reference TRBV2 and TRBJ1-1 provide the parts outside the CDR3, is EPEVTQTPSHQVTQMGQEVILRCVPISNHLYFYWYRQILGQKVEFLVSFYNNEISEKSEIFDDQFSVERPDGSNFTLKIRSTKLEDSAMYFCASCLRDEGTEAFFGQGTRLTVV.

The rearrangement joins TRBV6-6 to TRBJ1-2, with a possible D match to TRBD1 (6 bases). This CDR3 has 12 amino acids. V lost 5 bases, J lost 7 bases, and 11 bases lay in between. Germline values: CDR1 MNHNY, CDR2 SVGAGI (reference sequence). CDR3 nucleotide sequence: TGTGCCAGCAGTGCACAGGGAGCTGGCTACACCTTC. Amino acids: CASSAQGAGYTF.

This chain joins TRBV30 and TRBJ2-5; 15 bases are a match to TRBD2. The length of the CDR3 is 14 residues. CDR1 GTSNPN and CDR2 SVGIG come from the germline V gene (reference sequence). V gave up 1 base and J gave up 12 bases; unmatched junction bases: 6. Here the CDR3 DNA reads TGTGCCTGGAGTGGAGGACTAGCGGGGGGGGTTAAGTACTTC. Protein sequence: CAWSGGLAGGVKYF. Together with reference TRBV30 and TRBJ2-5, the CDR3 gives the full variable domain: SQTIHQWPATLVQPVGSPLSLECTVEGTSNPNLYWYRQAAGRGLQLLFYSVGIGQISSEVPQNLSASRPQDRQFILSSKKLLLSDSGFYLCAWSGGLAGGVKYFGPGTRLLVL.

J is TRBJ2-7 and V is TRBV6-1; D unclear. The CDR3 consists of 12 residues. Germline V CDR1 and CDR2: MNHNS, SASEGT. Trimming left V 3 bases short and J 6 bases short, with 9 bases between. The DNA for the CDR3 is TGTGCCAGCAGTGATCAAGGGTCCGAGCAGTACTTC. Translated: CASSDQGSEQYF.

This sequence joins TRBV9 and TRBJ2-2; D is uncertain. This CDR3 spans 15 amino acids. Germline CDR1 reads SGDLS; CDR2 reads YYNGEE. The V gene lost 4 bases and the J gene lost 1 base, with 11 bases spanning the gap. CDR3 in DNA: TGTGCCAGCAGCCACCCCTCCGGGAACACCGGGGAGCTGTTTTTT. It is translated as CASSHPSGNTGELFF.

This chain joins TRBV5-5 and TRBJ2-7, with D perhaps matching TRBD1 or TRBD2 (6 bases each). The V end lost 4 bases, the J end lost 3 bases, and 17 bases lay between the germline ends. The CDR3 is 15 residues long. The germline CDR1 and CDR2 sequences are SGHKS and YYEKEE (reference sequence). CDR3 nucleotide sequence: TGTGCCAGCAGCAGGGGGGCAGGGATTATCTACGAGCAGTACTTC. Translating gives CASSRGAGIIYEQYF.

This clone has just a few counts. The DNA is left out, because the CDR3 cannot be placed on it with certainty; the CDR3 is given as TCRdb lists it. The rearrangement uses TRBV30 and TRBJ2-2. Germline V gene sequence: CDR1 GTSNPN, CDR2 SVGIG (reference sequence). A total of 14 residues make up the CDR3, ends included. The CDR3 loop is CAWRGVFGAGELFF.

CDR3 amino acids: CASSFYGMGWTVSNQPQHF. DNA for the CDR3: TGTGCCAGCAGCTTTTACGGTATGGGATGGACAGTTAGCAATCAGCCCCAGCATTTT. V gene TRBV7-6 combines with J gene TRBJ1-5; weak D call: TRBD1 (6 bases). The CDR3 is 19 residues long. With 3 bases removed from V and 0 bases from J, the gap between germline ends came to 21 bases. Germline CDR1 is SGHVS and CDR2 is FNYEAQ.

This clone was picked up a small number of times. This chain connects TRBV11-2 to TRBJ2-5; D may be TRBD2 (5 bases). V lost 1 base and J lost 7, with 22 bases in between. The CDR3 is made up of 17 amino acids. CDR1 is SGHAT and CDR2 is FQNNGV in the germline V gene. The CDR3 nucleotides read TGTGCCAGCAGCTTAGTAGGGCTAGCCAGCCCTATTGGGACCCAGTACTTC. It codes for CASSLVGLASPIGTQYF. Full variable domain (remainder filled in from reference TRBV11-2 and TRBJ2-5): EAGVAQSPRYKIIEKRQSVAFWCNPISGHATLYWYQQILGQGPKLLIQFQNNGVVDDSQLPKDRFSAERLKGVDSTLKIQPAKLEDSAVYLCASSLVGLASPIGTQYFGPGTRLLVL.

V gene TRBV5-8 combines with J gene TRBJ2-1, with a weak D call TRBD1 (6 bases). The CDR3 consists of 14 residues. Germline-derived CDR1 and CDR2 are SGHTS and YDEGEE. With 3 bases removed from V and 6 bases from J, the gap between germline ends came to 13 bases. The CDR3 DNA is TGTGCCAGCAGCTCATGGACAGCCGTCAATGAGCAGTTCTTC. This translates into CASSSWTAVNEQFF.

This clone was seen a few times. This chain connects TRBV6-1 to TRBJ1-2, with TRBD1 matching over 7 bases. This CDR3 has 13 residues. V lost 7 bases and J lost 1; bases outside the gene matches: 3. Germline V lookup: CDR1 MNHNS, CDR2 SASEGT. Here the CDR3 reads CASNQGVNYGYTF. CDR3 in DNA: TGTGCCAGCAACCAGGGGGTTAACTATGGCTACACCTTC.

V is TRBV13 and J is TRBJ2-7; 7 bases agree with TRBD1. Germline V CDR1 and CDR2: PRHDT, FYEKMQ (reference sequence). The V segment lost 5 bases and the J segment 4 bases; nucleotides outside the gene matches: 2. The CDR3 runs to 12 residues. The CDR3 nucleotides read TGTGCCAGCAGCCCACAGGGGTACGAGCAGTACTTC. Translating gives CASSPQGYEQYF.

This chain links TRBV5-1 with TRBJ1-2; TRBD1 matches at 10 bases. Trimming at V came to 0 bases and at J to 7 bases, leaving 12 bases not matched to a gene. This CDR3 spans 17 amino acids. Germline V gene data show CDR1 as SGHRS and CDR2 as YFSETQ. The CDR3 loop is CASSLAGQGTLPGGYTF. In nucleotides, the CDR3 is TGCGCCAGCAGCTTGGCGGGACAGGGGACCTTGCCTGGTGGCTACACCTTC.

The chain joins TRBV11-2 to TRBJ2-7, with 7 bases that match TRBD1. The trim removed 3 bases at V and 4 bases at J, leaving 6 bases unmatched. Germline assignment: CDR1 SGHAT and CDR2 FQNNGV. The CDR3 sequence is 14 residues long. CDR3: CASSLGTVGYEQYF. CDR3 coding DNA: TGTGCCAGCAGCTTGGGGACAGTGGGGTACGAGCAGTACTTC.

The V and J genes are TRBV11-3 and TRBJ2-5; 7 bases are a match to TRBD2. Germline-derived CDR1 and CDR2 are SGHNT and YENEEA. V shed 5 bases, J shed 5 bases, and the junction held 5 bases outside the gene matches. CDR3 size: 13 residues. CDR3 bases: TGTGCCAGCAGCCGGGGGGATTTGGAGACCCAGTACTTC. Its translation is CASSRGDLETQYF.

The V and J genes are TRBV5-1 and TRBJ2-3, with D unresolved. The V end was cut by 0 bases, the J end by 0 bases, with 5 bases between. CDR3 length: 14 amino acids. CDR1 is SGHRS, CDR2 YFSETQ, per germline. CDR3 sequence (DNA): TGCGCCAGCAGCTTGGACGGGAGCACAGATACGCAGTATTTT. Translating it yields CASSLDGSTDTQYF.

The chain uses TRBV5-4 and TRBJ2-1, with 7 bases aligning to TRBD1. J was trimmed by 3 bases and V by 2 bases; bases with no gene match: 5. The CDR3 length is 15 residues. Germline CDR1 reads SGHNT; CDR2 reads YYREEE (reference sequence). This CDR3 is CASSFAQGIYNEQFF. In DNA, the CDR3 is TGTGCCAGCAGCTTCGCACAGGGGATCTACAATGAGCAGTTCTTC.